The 11 T cell receptor beta chains below all came from one sample that was sequenced in a study of blood T cell repertoires in COVID-19. Sequenced by immunoSEQ multiplex PCR; TCRdb stores in-frame clones only, minus some. Altogether roughly 180,000 clones are present, about 90% being singletons, with the ten largest covering approximately 2%. Material: PBMCs or T cells enriched from blood (not recorded which). These receptors were collected from a woman in her 30s who had recovered from COVID-19.

V is TRBV27 and J is TRBJ1-5; D is perhaps TRBD1 (6 bases). The V gene lost 9 bases and the J gene lost 9 bases, with 21 bases spanning the gap. The CDR3 runs 14 residues. Germline V gene sequence: CDR1 MNHEY, CDR2 SMNVEV (reference sequence). CDR3 nucleotides: TGTGCCAGGGTCAAGTACAGGGCCCGGGGGCCCCAGCATTTT. As protein: CARVKYRARGPQHF.

This rearrangement joins TRBV27 to TRBJ1-1; 8 positions match TRBD1. Germline loops: CDR1 MNHEY, CDR2 SMNVEV (reference sequence). CDR3 size: 13 residues. The V and J ends lost 6 bases and 4 bases, in that order; junction bases with no gene match: 4. Here the CDR3 reads CASSPTGGTEAFF. CDR3 coding DNA: TGTGCCAGCAGCCCAACAGGGGGCACTGAAGCTTTCTTT.

In its sample, this clone was seen a few times. The chain recombines TRBV13 with TRBJ1-4; 7 bases align to TRBD1. The J segment lost 8 bases and the V segment lost 2 bases, leaving 8 bases of the junction unmatched. Germline V gene sequence: CDR1 PRHDT, CDR2 FYEKMQ (reference sequence). This CDR3 has 15 residues. This CDR3 reads CASSLTGVPGEKLFF. CDR3 DNA: TGTGCCAGCAGCTTAACAGGGGTTCCTGGGGAAAAACTGTTTTTT.

This clone appeared a single time. This chain links TRBV12-3 or TRBV12-4 with TRBJ2-3; D might be TRBD2 (6 bases). There are 12 residues in the CDR3. Deletions cut 5 bases from V and 9 bases from J, with 12 bases between. The CDR3 nucleotides are TGTGCCAGCAGTGGGAGAGGAGGGACGCAGTATTTT. Translated: CASSGRGGTQYF.

The rearrangement joins TRBV6-2 or TRBV6-3 to TRBJ2-5; TRBD1 matches at 7 bases. V trimming: 5 bases; J trimming: 2 bases; junction bases outside the gene matches: 8. CDR3 size: 15 residues. Germline V gene sequence: CDR1 MNHEY, CDR2 SVGEGT. The CDR3 loop is CASSKPGQPQETQYF. In DNA, the CDR3 is TGTGCCAGCAGTAAGCCGGGACAGCCTCAAGAGACCCAGTACTTC.

The CDR3 sequence is CASTEGTSGADSKTQYF. Here the CDR3 DNA reads TGTGCCAGCACTGAGGGGACTAGCGGGGCGGATTCGAAGACCCAGTACTTC. This chain joins TRBV2 and TRBJ2-5; 13 nucleotides line up with TRBD2. The germline V gene encodes CDR1 SNHLY and CDR2 FYNNEI. This CDR3 region has 17 residues. The J segment lost 6 bases and the V segment lost 7 bases, leaving 14 bases of the junction unmatched.

The chain carries TRBV19 and TRBJ1-2; a possible D gene is TRBD1 (6 bases). V was trimmed by 10 bases and J by 5 bases, leaving 23 bases between them. The germline V gene has CDR1 LNHDA and CDR2 SQIVND (reference sequence). The CDR3 has 15 residues. This CDR3 reads CATLGADSQGYGYTF. The CDR3 DNA follows: TGTGCCACCCTCGGCGCGGATAGCCAGGGGTATGGCTACACCTTC. The full variable domain, rest sourced from reference TRBV19 and TRBJ1-2, is DGGITQSPKYLFRKEGQNVTLSCEQNLNHDAMYWYRQDPGQGLRLIYYSQIVNDFQKGDIAEGYSVSREKKESFPLTVTSAQKNPTAFYLCATLGADSQGYGYTFGSGTRLTVV.

The V gene is TRBV5-6, the J gene TRBJ1-1; maybe TRBD1 (6 bases). The germline V and J ends were trimmed by 0 bases and 0 bases, with 9 bases remaining between them. Germline V gene lookup returns CDR1 SGHDT and CDR2 YYEEEE. CDR3 length: 15 residues. CDR3 residues: CASSLGPGVNTEAFF. The CDR3 DNA reads as TGTGCCAGCAGCTTGGGCCCAGGGGTGAACACTGAAGCTTTCTTT.

CDR3 DNA: TGTGCCAGCAGCTTGGACAGGGGAGGAAATTCACCCCTCCACTTT. This gives the protein CASSLDRGGNSPLHF. The rearrangement uses TRBV5-8 and TRBJ1-6, with 7 bases matching TRBD1. Germline V CDR1 and CDR2: SGHTS, YDEGEE. V shed 0 bases, J shed 7 bases, and the junction held 4 bases outside the gene matches. CDR3 size: 15 residues.

This clone was seen a single time. V gene TRBV5-3 combines with J gene TRBJ2-7, with D possibly TRBD2 on 6 matching bases. TRBV5-3 is assigned to the ORF class and has an uncertain function. The CDR3 has 16 amino acids. The germline V and J ends were trimmed by 4 bases and 1 base, with 18 bases remaining between them. The CDR3 sequence: CARSRPLAIPSYEQYF. The CDR3 DNA reads as TGTGCCAGAAGCCGTCCGCTAGCGATCCCATCCTACGAGCAGTACTTC.

This chain uses TRBV29-1 with TRBJ1-4; TRBD1 might be the D (6 bases). The V gene's germline CDR1 is SQVTM and CDR2 ANQGSEA. V was shortened by 4 bases and J by 8 bases, with 17 bases between the two germline ends. The CDR3 sequence is 14 residues long. The CDR3 DNA reads as TGCAGCGTTGCAGAGACAGGTGTCGGGGAAAAACTGTTTTTT. It codes for CSVAETGVGEKLFF. Drawing the rest from reference TRBV29-1 and TRBJ1-4, the complete variable domain is SAVISQKPSRDICQRGTSLTIQCQVDSQVTMMFWYRQQPGQSLTLIATANQGSEATYESGFVIDKFPISRPNLTFSTLTVSNMSPEDSSIYLCSVAETGVGEKLFFGSGTQLSVL.